One sample yielded the 24 T cell receptor beta chains listed below, sequenced in a study of cytomegalovirus exposure and HLA in healthy donors. Primers for the PCR totalled 60 Vbeta and 13 Jbeta. The method was immunoSEQ multiplex PCR; TCRdb's version includes in-frame clones alone and lacks a portion of them. This table has about 110,000 clones, roughly 72% appearing once. The sample taken for sequencing was PBMCs. The receptors shown here come from a man between 25 and 39 years old in good health and CMV-seronegative.

The genes are TRBV19 and TRBJ1-1; D is possibly TRBD1 (6 bases). The V gene's germline CDR1 is LNHDA and CDR2 SQIVND (reference sequence). V lost 7 bases to trimming and J lost 1 base, with 19 bases between them. There are 16 residues in the CDR3. CDR3 sequence reads: CASKAGVVRGNTEAFF. The CDR3 DNA is TGTGCCAGTAAGGCAGGGGTGGTTCGGGGGAACACTGAAGCTTTCTTT.

As DNA, the CDR3 is TGTGCCAGCAGCCAAGATATCGGGGGAGACAGGGGGGGAGGCTACACCTTC. This encodes CASSQDIGGDRGGGYTF. The V gene is TRBV4-2, the J gene TRBJ1-2, with 9 bases fitting TRBD1. Looked up from germline, CDR1 is LGHNA and CDR2 is YNFKEQ. The CDR3 has 17 residues. The J segment lost 8 bases and the V segment lost 0 bases, leaving 13 bases of the junction unmatched.

This chain connects TRBV28 to TRBJ1-4; 9 positions agree with TRBD1. V shed 5 bases and J 7 bases; nucleotides not matched to a gene: 8. CDR1 and CDR2 (germline): MDHEN, SYDVKM. The length of the CDR3 is 15 residues. The CDR3 DNA reads TGTGCCAGCAGTCTGCCGACAGGGGGGTCTGAAAAACTGTTTTTT. Protein: CASSLPTGGSEKLFF.

The CDR3 DNA reads TGTGCCATCAGTGAGACAGGGGACTATGGCTACACCTTC. It is translated as CAISETGDYGYTF. The chain links TRBV10-3 to TRBJ1-2; 7 positions match TRBD1. CDR1 and CDR2 from the germline V gene are ENHRY and SYGVKD. This CDR3 region has 13 residues. V shed 2 bases, J shed 3 bases, and the junction held 0 bases outside the gene matches.

In the case of this clone: At one end, the junction sequence differs from germline, possibly due to a read error. The rearrangement links TRBV10-3 to TRBJ2-7; 7 positions agree with TRBD1. CDR1 ENHRY and CDR2 SYGVKD come from the germline V gene. The CDR3 length is 15 residues. CDR3: CASSYRTGGSYEQYF. The CDR3 DNA follows: TGTGCCAGCAGTTACCGGACAGGTGGCTCCTACGAGCAGTACTTC.

CDR3 sequence: CASKGQVGNIQYF. CDR3 in DNA: TGTGCCAGCAAGGGACAGGTCGGAAACATTCAGTACTTC. The chain is built from TRBV28 and TRBJ2-4; 8 bases map to TRBD1. Germline loops: CDR1 MDHEN, CDR2 SYDVKM. The CDR3 extends over 13 amino acids. V shed 7 bases, J shed 6 bases, and the junction held 5 bases outside the gene matches.

This chain links TRBV7-8 with TRBJ2-7; D possibly corresponds to TRBD2 (6 bases). The V end was cut by 5 bases, the J end by 2 bases, with 16 bases between. The CDR3 extends over 15 amino acids. Germline V gives CDR1 SGHVS, CDR2 FQNEAQ. DNA for the CDR3: TGTGCCAGCAGCCCGATGGGACTGCTTACCTACGAGCAGTACTTC. Its protein is CASSPMGLLTYEQYF.

The CDR3 nucleotides read TGTGCCAGCGCTAGCGGGAGAAATACCGGGGAGCTGTTTTTT. The encoded protein is CASASGRNTGELFF. The chain combines TRBV6-4 with TRBJ2-2; the match to TRBD2 covers 10 bases. With V trimmed by 8 bases and J by 5 bases, 5 bases remained unmatched. The CDR3 is 14 amino acids. CDR1 MRHNA and CDR2 SNTAGT come from the germline V gene.

By share, this clone ranks as medium-sized (0.01 to 0.1%). This chain joins TRBV5-1 and TRBJ1-3; no clear D. V was shortened by 0 bases and J by 0 bases, with 10 bases between the two germline ends. Germline assignment: CDR1 SGHRS and CDR2 YFSETQ. There are 16 residues in the CDR3. CDR3 DNA sequence: TGCGCCAGCAGCTTGGTAGCCGGTAGCTCTGGAAACACCATATATTTT. Translating gives CASSLVAGSSGNTIYF. The variable domain in full, with the rest retrieved from reference TRBV5-1 and TRBJ1-3, is KAGVTQTPRYLIKTRGQQVTLSCSPISGHRSVSWYQQTPGQGLQFLFEYFSETQRNKGNFPGRFSGRQFSNSRSEMNVSTLELGDSALYLCASSLVAGSSGNTIYFGEGSWLTVV.

This clone was counted once. This chain connects TRBV19 to TRBJ1-6; tentatively, D is TRBD1 (6 bases). This CDR3 has 18 amino acids. Germline V gives CDR1 LNHDA, CDR2 SQIVND (reference sequence). Trimming stripped 7 bases from V and 0 bases from J, with 19 bases between. The CDR3 spells CASNRWGQDGSYNSPLHF. In DNA, the CDR3 is TGTGCCAGTAATAGGTGGGGGCAGGATGGCTCCTATAATTCACCCCTCCACTTT.

The rearrangement joins TRBV7-9 to TRBJ1-2; 8 bases fit TRBD1. The ends lost 5 bases at V and 8 bases at J; junction bases unmatched: 7. This CDR3 spans 13 amino acids. Germline loops: CDR1 SEHNR, CDR2 FQNEAQ (reference sequence). CDR3 sequence (DNA): TGTGCCAGCAGCGCCGGGACAGGCCCAGGCTACACCTTC. It encodes CASSAGTGPGYTF. Filled out from reference TRBV7-9 and TRBJ1-2, the complete variable domain reads DTGVSQNPRHKITKRGQNVTFRCDPISEHNRLYWYRQTLGQGPEFLTYFQNEAQLEKSRLLSDRFSAERPKGSFSTLEIQRTEQGDSAMYLCASSAGTGPGYTFGSGTRLTVV.

V and J are TRBV7-9 and TRBJ2-7, with D maybe TRBD2 (6 bases). The CDR3 has 12 amino acids. Trimming left V 10 bases short and J 5 bases short, with 15 bases between. CDR1 SEHNR and CDR2 FQNEAQ come from the germline V gene (reference sequence). CDR3 coding DNA: TGTGCCACCTCGGGACTCCCCAACGAGCAGTACTTC. It yields the protein CATSGLPNEQYF.

CDR3 DNA sequence: TGTGCCAGCAGCTTACCAACGAACACCGGGGAGCTGTTTTTT. It codes for CASSLPTNTGELFF. The gene calls are TRBV7-9 and TRBJ2-2; unclear D gene. The ends were cut back, 2 bases at V and 0 bases at J, with 4 bases in the middle. The germline V gene encodes CDR1 SEHNR and CDR2 FQNEAQ (reference sequence). This CDR3 has 14 amino acids.

The V gene is TRBV5-1, the J gene TRBJ2-6; D remains ambiguous. CDR3 length equals 14 residues. Germline V gene sequence: CDR1 SGHRS, CDR2 YFSETQ. V was trimmed by 7 bases and J by 1 base, leaving 9 bases between them. This CDR3 reads CASRGYSGANVLTF. CDR3 in DNA: TGCGCCAGCCGAGGATATTCTGGGGCCAACGTCCTGACTTTC.

The chain employs TRBV10-3 and TRBJ1-6, with D unresolved. In germline, CDR1 is ENHRY, CDR2 SYGVKD. This CDR3 has 14 residues. Trimming took 3 bases from V and 10 from J, leaving 13 bases between them. CDR3 in amino acids: CAISDSPGGSPLHF. DNA for the CDR3: TGTGCCATCAGTGATTCCCCCGGCGGGTCACCCCTCCACTTT.

The V and J genes are TRBV27 and TRBJ2-3, with D possibly TRBD2 on 6 matching bases. CDR1 is MNHEY and CDR2 is SMNVEV in the germline V gene (reference sequence). This CDR3 has 12 residues. The ends were cut back, 6 bases at V and 4 bases at J, with 8 bases in the middle. The CDR3 DNA is TGTGCCAGCAGGCGGGGAGCAGATACGCAGTATTTT. Protein product: CASRRGADTQYF.

The gene calls are TRBV5-1 and TRBJ1-1, with 9 bases matching TRBD1. Germline trimming cut 2 bases from V and 7 bases from J; bases unmatched to any gene: 6. Germline-derived CDR1 and CDR2 are SGHRS and YFSETQ. The CDR3 extends over 14 amino acids. The CDR3 DNA follows: TGCGCCAGCAGCTTTGGGACAGGGTCAAGTGAAGCTTTCTTT. It is translated as CASSFGTGSSEAFF.

V and J are TRBV6-6 and TRBJ1-2; D gene unclear. Germline V gene sequence: CDR1 MNHNY, CDR2 SVGAGI (reference sequence). V was trimmed by 6 bases and J by 0 bases, leaving 14 bases between them. The CDR3 loop spans 15 amino acids. CDR3 sequence (DNA): TGTGCCAGCAGCCCCACCGGGAATCCTAACTATGGCTACACCTTC. This codes for CASSPTGNPNYGYTF.

The V call is TRBV19, the J call TRBJ2-7; TRBD1 is a possible D gene (6 bases). The CDR3 has 12 amino acids. Looked up from germline, CDR1 is LNHDA and CDR2 is SQIVND (reference sequence). Deletions cut 3 bases from V and 6 bases from J, with 9 bases between. In nucleotides, the CDR3 is TGTGCCAGTAGTATTAGAGGGGGCGAGCAGTACTTC. This encodes CASSIRGGEQYF.

The chain is built from TRBV27 and TRBJ2-3; TRBD1 matches at 11 bases. CDR1 is MNHEY and CDR2 is SMNVEV in the germline V gene (reference sequence). The junction had 7 bases not matched to a gene; V was cut back by 4 bases and J by 7 bases. The CDR3 is 15 residues long. CDR3 protein: CASSSTGTGGNTQYF. CDR3 nucleotide sequence: TGTGCCAGCAGTTCCACCGGGACAGGGGGAAATACGCAGTATTTT.

This sequence joins TRBV2 and TRBJ2-3; the match to TRBD1 covers 9 bases. This CDR3 spans 13 amino acids. The germline gives CDR1 SNHLY, CDR2 FYNNEI. J was trimmed by 2 bases and V by 9 bases; bases with no gene match: 3. The CDR3 region is CARGQGDTDTQYF. CDR3 sequence (DNA): TGTGCCAGGGGACAGGGAGACACAGATACGCAGTATTTT.

The gene calls are TRBV19 and TRBJ2-5; no definite D call. The V gene's germline CDR1 is LNHDA and CDR2 SQIVND (reference sequence). V gave up 5 bases and J gave up 5 bases, with 15 bases separating them. The CDR3 loop spans 14 amino acids. The CDR3 protein is CASSLVFREETQYF. The CDR3 bases are TGTGCCAGTAGTCTCGTTTTTCGCGAGGAGACCCAGTACTTC. Using reference TRBV19 and TRBJ2-5 for the parts outside the CDR3, the full variable domain is DGGITQSPKYLFRKEGQNVTLSCEQNLNHDAMYWYRQDPGQGLRLIYYSQIVNDFQKGDIAEGYSVSREKKESFPLTVTSAQKNPTAFYLCASSLVFREETQYFGPGTRLLVL.

This clone was picked up one time. J is TRBJ2-2 and V is TRBV11-3; weak D call: TRBD1 (6 bases). Deletions cut 6 bases from V and 0 bases from J, with 11 bases between. Germline V gene sequence: CDR1 SGHNT, CDR2 YENEEA. The CDR3 extends over 15 amino acids. CDR3 nucleotides: TGTGCCAGCAGTGCACAGGGACCGAACACCGGGGAGCTGTTTTTT. This sequence encodes CASSAQGPNTGELFF.

This chain links TRBV4-1 with TRBJ2-7; 7 bases fit TRBD2. This CDR3 comprises 16 residues. CDR1 is MGHRA and CDR2 is YSYEKL in the germline V gene. The ends lost 2 bases at V and 3 bases at J; junction bases unmatched: 10. For the CDR3, the DNA is TGCGCCAGCAGCCAACAAGCGGGGCCTGCCGACTACGAGCAGTACTTC. Translating gives CASSQQAGPADYEQYF.